Sequencing of this T cell receptor (beta chain) was carried out in a study of response to subunit inactivated influenza vaccine. Notes on the study in general: The authors proposed limited new T cell recruitment per seasonal influenza vaccination.

In TCRdb, the RT-PCR reads were re-called with MiXCR into one record per CDR3 protein. The table lists over 800,000 distinct CDR3 sequences, around 21% of them singletons. Details on this clonotype: Its target is not known.

Germline trimming cut 5 bases from V and 3 bases from J; bases unmatched to any gene: 5. This CDR3 contains 16 residues. CDR1 is MNHEY, CDR2 SVGEGT, per germline. The source of this sequence is a man aged 45-65 years who received an inactivated influenza vaccine. This material consisted of PBMCs from blood, taken around 5 days after vaccination. This sequence joins TRBV6-2 or TRBV6-3 and TRBJ2-1; 12 bases fit TRBD2. CDR3 nucleotides: TGTGCCAGCAGTAGGACTAGCGGGGCCTTCTACAATGAGCAGTTCTTC. Translation: CASSRTSGAFYNEQFF.